The clone carrying this T cell receptor beta chain has just a few counts. Its antigen remains unknown. The CDR3 length is 15 residues. Looked up from germline, CDR1 is KGHDR and CDR2 is SFDVKD. V lost 4 bases, J lost 2 bases, and 14 bases lay in between. The data belong to a study of molecular identifiers for immune sequencing clone quantification. General study points: Highly expanded clones may be undercounted when identical TCR molecules share barcodes.

TCRdb passed the PCR reads through MiXCR, listing each CDR3 protein once. The data hold about 630,000 distinct CDR3 sequences, with around 25% observed a single time. Investigators produced naive CD8 libraries from about 21,000 to 970,000 sorted cells, drawing on 10%, 30% or 50% RNA. Sorting recovered naive CD8 T cells on a CD8+CD4-CCR7+CD45RA+ profile. The chain recombines TRBV24-1 with TRBJ2-7, with D perhaps TRBD1 (6 bases). Sequenced material: naive CD8+ T cells from blood, with Jurkat cell RNA spiked in. Sample subset: FACS-sorted CD8+CD4-CCR7+CD45RA+ naive T cells. The clonotype was recovered from a human donor in good health. Some libraries in this study had Jurkat cell RNA spiked in. CDR3 residues: CATSDSDSQAYEQYF. The CDR3 DNA reads as TGTGCCACCAGTGACTCGGACAGCCAAGCCTACGAGCAGTACTTC.